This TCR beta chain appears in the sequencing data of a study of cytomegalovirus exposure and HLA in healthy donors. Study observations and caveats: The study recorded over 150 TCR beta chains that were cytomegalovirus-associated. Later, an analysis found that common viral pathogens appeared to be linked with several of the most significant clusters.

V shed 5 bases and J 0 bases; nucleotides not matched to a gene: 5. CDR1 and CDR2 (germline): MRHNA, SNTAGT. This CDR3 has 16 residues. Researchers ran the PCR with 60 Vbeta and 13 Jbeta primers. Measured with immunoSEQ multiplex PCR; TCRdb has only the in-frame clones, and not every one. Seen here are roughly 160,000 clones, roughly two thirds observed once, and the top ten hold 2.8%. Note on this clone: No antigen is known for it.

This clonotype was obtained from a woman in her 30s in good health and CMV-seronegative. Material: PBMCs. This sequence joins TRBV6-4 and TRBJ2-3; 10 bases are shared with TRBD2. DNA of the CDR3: TGTGCCAGCAGTATCGAAGCGGGGGGGAGCACAGATACGCAGTATTTT. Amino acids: CASSIEAGGSTDTQYF.